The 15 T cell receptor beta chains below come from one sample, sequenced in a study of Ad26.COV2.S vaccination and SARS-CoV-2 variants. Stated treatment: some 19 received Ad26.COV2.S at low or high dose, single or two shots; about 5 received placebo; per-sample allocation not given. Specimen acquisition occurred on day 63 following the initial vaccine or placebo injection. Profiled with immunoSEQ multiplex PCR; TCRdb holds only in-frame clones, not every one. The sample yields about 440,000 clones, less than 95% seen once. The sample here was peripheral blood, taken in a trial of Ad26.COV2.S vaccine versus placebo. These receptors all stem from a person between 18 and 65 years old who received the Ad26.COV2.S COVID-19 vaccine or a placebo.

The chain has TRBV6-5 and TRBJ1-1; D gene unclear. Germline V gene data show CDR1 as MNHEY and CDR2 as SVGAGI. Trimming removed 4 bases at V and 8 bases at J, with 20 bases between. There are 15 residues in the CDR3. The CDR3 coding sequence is TGTGCCAGCAGTTCGGGGTCCTTCCGAACACTGGAAGCTTTCTTT. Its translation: CASSSGSFRTLEAFF.

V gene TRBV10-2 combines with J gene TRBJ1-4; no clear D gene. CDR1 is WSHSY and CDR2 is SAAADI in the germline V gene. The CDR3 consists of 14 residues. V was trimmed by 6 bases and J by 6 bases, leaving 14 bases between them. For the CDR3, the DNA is TGCGCCAGCAGCCCCCGGAGGGTCGATGAAAAACTGTTTTTT. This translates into CASSPRRVDEKLFF.

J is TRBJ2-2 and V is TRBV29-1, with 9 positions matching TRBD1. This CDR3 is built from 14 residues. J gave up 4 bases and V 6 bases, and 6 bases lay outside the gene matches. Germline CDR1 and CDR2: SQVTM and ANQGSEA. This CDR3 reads CSVLRDRATGELFF. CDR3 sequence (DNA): TGCAGCGTGCTTCGGGACAGGGCCACCGGGGAGCTGTTTTTT.

The CDR3 spells CASRPRGIGSPLHF. CDR3 nucleotide sequence: TGTGCCAGCAGGCCGCGGGGGATAGGGTCACCCCTCCACTTT. The chain uses TRBV6-5 and TRBJ1-6; maybe TRBD1 (5 bases). CDR1 and CDR2 (germline): MNHEY, SVGAGI. Trimming took off 6 bases at V and 10 bases at J, with 16 bases between the two ends. This CDR3 is built from 14 residues.

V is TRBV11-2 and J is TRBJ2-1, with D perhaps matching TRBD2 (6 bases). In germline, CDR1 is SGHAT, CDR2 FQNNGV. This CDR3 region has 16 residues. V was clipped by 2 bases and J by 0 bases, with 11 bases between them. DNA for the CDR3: TGTGCCAGCAGCTTAATTGAACTAGCCTCCTACAATGAGCAGTTCTTC. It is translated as CASSLIELASYNEQFF.

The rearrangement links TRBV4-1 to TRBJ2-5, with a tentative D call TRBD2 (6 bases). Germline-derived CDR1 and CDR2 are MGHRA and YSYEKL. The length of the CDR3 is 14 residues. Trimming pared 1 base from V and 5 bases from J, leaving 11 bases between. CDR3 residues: CASSQGAGWETQYF. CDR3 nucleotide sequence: TGCGCCAGCAGCCAAGGCGCGGGGTGGGAGACCCAGTACTTC.

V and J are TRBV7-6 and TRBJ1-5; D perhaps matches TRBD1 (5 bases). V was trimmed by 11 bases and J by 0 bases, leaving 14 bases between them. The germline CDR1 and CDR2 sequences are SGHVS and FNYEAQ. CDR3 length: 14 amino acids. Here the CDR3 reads CAGNLGRSNQPQHF. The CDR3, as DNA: TGTGCCGGTAACCTGGGGCGTAGCAATCAGCCCCAGCATTTT.

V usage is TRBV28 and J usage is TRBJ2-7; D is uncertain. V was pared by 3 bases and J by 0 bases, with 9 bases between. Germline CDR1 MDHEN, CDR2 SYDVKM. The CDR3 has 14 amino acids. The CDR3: CASSFGQISYEQYF. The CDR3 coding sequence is TGTGCCAGCAGTTTCGGGCAGATCTCCTACGAGCAGTACTTC.

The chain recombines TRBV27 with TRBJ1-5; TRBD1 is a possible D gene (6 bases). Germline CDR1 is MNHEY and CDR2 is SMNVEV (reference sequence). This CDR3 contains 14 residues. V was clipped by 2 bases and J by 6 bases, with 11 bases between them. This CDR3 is CASSLRDRSQPQHF. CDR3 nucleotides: TGTGCCAGCAGTTTACGCGACAGGTCTCAGCCCCAGCATTTT.

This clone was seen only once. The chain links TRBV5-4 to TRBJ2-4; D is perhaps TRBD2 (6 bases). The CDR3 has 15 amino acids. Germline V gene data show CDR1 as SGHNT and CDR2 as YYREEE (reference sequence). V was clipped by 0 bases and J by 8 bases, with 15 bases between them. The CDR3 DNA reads TGTGCCAGCAGCTTGGTAGGGGTAGGGAGGCACATTCAGTACTTC. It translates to CASSLVGVGRHIQYF. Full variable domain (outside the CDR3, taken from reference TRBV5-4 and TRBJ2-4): ETGVTQSPTHLIKTRGQQVTLRCSSQSGHNTVSWYQQALGQGPQFIFQYYREEENGRGNFPPRFSGLQFPNYSSELNVNALELDDSALYLCASSLVGVGRHIQYFGAGTRLSVL.

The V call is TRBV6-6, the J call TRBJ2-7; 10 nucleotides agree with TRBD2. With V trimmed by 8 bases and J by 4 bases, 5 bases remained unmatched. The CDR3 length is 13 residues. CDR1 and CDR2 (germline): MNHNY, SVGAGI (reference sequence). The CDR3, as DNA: TGTGCCAGCGTACCTAGCGGGAGATACGAGCAGTACTTC. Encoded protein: CASVPSGRYEQYF.

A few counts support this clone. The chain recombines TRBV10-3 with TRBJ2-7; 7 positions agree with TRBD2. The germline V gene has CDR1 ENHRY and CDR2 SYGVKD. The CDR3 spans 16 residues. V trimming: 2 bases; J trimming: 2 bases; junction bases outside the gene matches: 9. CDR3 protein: CAISEAPGRETYEQYF. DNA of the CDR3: TGTGCCATCAGTGAGGCCCCAGGGCGGGAGACCTACGAGCAGTACTTC.

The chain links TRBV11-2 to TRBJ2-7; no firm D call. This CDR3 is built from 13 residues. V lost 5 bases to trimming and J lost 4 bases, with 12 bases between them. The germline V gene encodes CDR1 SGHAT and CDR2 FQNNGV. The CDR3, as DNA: TGTGCCAGCAGCCCCTCGATGCGTTACGAGCAGTACTTC. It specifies CASSPSMRYEQYF. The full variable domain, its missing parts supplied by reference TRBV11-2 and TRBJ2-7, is EAGVAQSPRYKIIEKRQSVAFWCNPISGHATLYWYQQILGQGPKLLIQFQNNGVVDDSQLPKDRFSAERLKGVDSTLKIQPAKLEDSAVYLCASSPSMRYEQYFGPGTRLTVT.

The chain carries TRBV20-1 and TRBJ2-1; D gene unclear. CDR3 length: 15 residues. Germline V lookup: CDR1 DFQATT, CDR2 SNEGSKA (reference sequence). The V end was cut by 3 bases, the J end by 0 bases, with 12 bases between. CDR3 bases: TGCAGTGCTAGTAGGGCAGGTAGCTCCTACAATGAGCAGTTCTTC. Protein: CSASRAGSSYNEQFF.

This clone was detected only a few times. The CDR3 is CATSGDQGARRETQYF. CDR3 coding DNA: TGTGCCACCAGCGGGGACCAGGGGGCGCGTAGGGAGACCCAGTACTTC. The chain couples TRBV15 to TRBJ2-5; the match to TRBD1 covers 8 bases. J was trimmed by 5 bases and V by 5 bases; bases with no gene match: 13. The germline V gene encodes CDR1 LNHNV and CDR2 YYDKDF (reference sequence). CDR3 length: 16 amino acids.